The rows below give T cell receptor beta chains drawn from one sample of a study of human T cells and chemical hapten exposure. Each CDR3 protein is one row after TCRdb ran MiXCR on the RACE reads. The table has around 60,000 distinct CDR3 sequences, roughly 6.7% seen once. Sequences were derived from whole blood, sampled in connection with sensitization to the hapten diphenylcyclopropenone (DPC). The origin of the receptors is a woman aged 25 to 39 with alopecia areata. Some clones in this sample may be carry-over from other donors' samples. Each CDR3 is given with its conserved first and last residue. D genes are given only for firm matches. Size is stated for part of the rows, as once, few or many counts, or as a class when the clone is expanded.

cdr3_aa | cdr3_nt | v_call | d_call | clone_size | j_call
CASSVVAEGGGQYF | TGTGCCAGCAGCGTAGTAGCTGAGGGGGGGGGGCAGTACTTC | TRBV9 | - | few | TRBJ2-7
CASSQDPGGHGDTQYF | TGTGCCAGCAGCCAAGATCCGGGGGGCCACGGAGATACGCAGTATTTT | TRBV3-1 | - | many | TRBJ2-3
CSVEAGQDTQYF | TGCAGCGTTGAAGCGGGGCAAGATACGCAGTATTTT | TRBV29-1 | - | many | TRBJ2-3
CASSGGMVSREQYF | TGTGCCAGCAGCGGGGGAATGGTATCGCGGGAGCAGTACTTC | TRBV5-6 | - | few | TRBJ2-7
CASSEAEVQPQHF | TGTGCCAGCAGTGAAGCGGAGGTTCAGCCCCAGCATTTT | TRBV6-1 | - | many | TRBJ1-5
CASSPEAPGTASTDTQYF | TGTGCCAGCTCACCAGAAGCACCCGGGACAGCGAGCACAGATACGCAGTATTTT | TRBV18 | TRBD1 | - | TRBJ2-3
CASRPGLTEAFF | TGTGCCAGCAGGCCGGGGCTTACTGAAGCTTTCTTT | TRBV6-6 | - | many | TRBJ1-1
CAISGLSGQGGNEQFF | TGTGCCATCAGTGGTTTGTCGGGACAGGGGGGCAATGAGCAGTTCTTC | TRBV10-3 | TRBD1 | many | TRBJ2-1
CASSQDLTTGANGYTF | TGTGCCAGCAGCCAAGATCTGACGACGGGGGCCAATGGCTACACCTTC | TRBV4-2 | - | many | TRBJ1-2
CASSKLNRGLNTEAFF | TGTGCCAGCAGCAAGCTAAACAGGGGGCTGAACACTGAAGCTTTCTTT | TRBV21-1 | - | many | TRBJ1-1
CAISGGGGPAYEQYF | TGTGCCATCAGTGGCGGCGGGGGGCCCGCCTACGAGCAGTACTTC | TRBV10-3 | TRBD2 | many | TRBJ2-7
CASSRDSANYGYTF | TGTGCCAGCTCACGAGACAGTGCTAACTATGGCTACACCTTC | TRBV18 | - | many | TRBJ1-2
CASGPLRSTEAFF | TGTGCCAGCGGGCCCCTTAGAAGCACTGAAGCTTTCTTT | TRBV14 | - | many | TRBJ1-1
CSALNRDGFEKLFF | TGCAGTGCCCTAAACCGGGACGGGTTTGAAAAACTGTTTTTT | TRBV20-1 | - | many | TRBJ1-4
CASSLSRTGASYEQYF | TGTGCCAGCAGCCTTTCCCGGACAGGGGCGAGCTACGAGCAGTACTTC | TRBV6-6 | TRBD1 | many | TRBJ2-7
CSARTGLAGNYEQYF | TGCAGTGCTAGAACCGGACTAGCGGGAAACTACGAGCAGTACTTC | TRBV20-1 | TRBD2 | - | TRBJ2-7
CAWSRQGETQYF | TGTGCCTGGAGTAGGCAGGGCGAGACCCAGTACTTC | TRBV30 | - | few | TRBJ2-5
CASSLVVARAPLGQYF | TGTGCCAGCAGCTTAGTTGTCGCCAGGGCACCGCTAGGGCAGTACTTC | TRBV11-2 | - | few | TRBJ2-7
CASSRGATDVGYTF | TGTGCCAGCAGCCGAGGGGCCACCGACGTCGGCTACACCTTC | TRBV6-5 | - | many | TRBJ1-2
CSANPGTGPSSYNSPLHF | TGCAGTGCTAACCCCGGGACAGGCCCTAGCTCCTATAATTCACCCCTCCACTTT | TRBV20-1 | TRBD1 | - | TRBJ1-6
CASTESTGEDGYTF | TGCGCCAGCACCGAATCGACAGGGGAGGATGGCTACACCTTC | TRBV5-1 | TRBD1 | - | TRBJ1-2
CASSFYTDTQYF | TGTGCCAGCAGCTTTTACACAGATACGCAGTATTTT | TRBV7-2 | - | many | TRBJ2-3